This T cell receptor (beta chain) was obtained from a study of blood T cell repertoires in COVID-19. Study as a whole: Acute and convalescent COVID-19 samples came from the United States, Italy and Spain. The cDNA or gDNA used as material had been derived from T cells, B-cell-depleted T cells, or PBMCs.

Seattle patients were enrolled during active infection and followed longitudinally. Germline loops: CDR1 MNHEY, CDR2 SVGAGI. Trimming removed 2 bases at V and 7 bases at J, with 14 bases between. The CDR3 is made up of 14 amino acids. As handled by the study authors: For nucleated cells, counts were estimated from reference gene primer amplification. Generated by immunoSEQ multiplex PCR, the TCRdb table keeps only in-frame clones and is missing some. V and J calls plus clone size are reproduced from that table; the DNA served to infer D and trimming. Of a few hundred thousand clones detected, more than 85% appear once; the ten largest clones hold approximately 2.6%.

Sequencing was performed on peripheral blood. This clonotype was obtained from a person aged 18-29 years with COVID-19, enrolled during active disease. The chain has TRBV6-5 and TRBJ1-1; tentatively, D is TRBD1 (5 bases). For the CDR3, the DNA is TGTGCCAGCAGTTACGGGGGGAGGGGAATTGAAGCTTTCTTT. This sequence encodes CASSYGGRGIEAFF.